This TCR beta chain comes out of a study of cytomegalovirus exposure and HLA in healthy donors. The study, taken as a whole, reports: A later analysis reported that several of the most significant clusters appeared to be linked to common viral pathogens, among them Epstein-Barr virus. In a later analysis, at a false discovery rate of 0.05, under 20,000 TCR beta sequences matched HLA alleles. Later genetic work tied a missense DCLRE1C variant to beta-chain V and J trimming. The CMV antigen specificity of a few CMV-associated chains was confirmed through in vitro analysis.

It was with 60 Vbeta and 13 Jbeta primers that the PCR ran. Measured with immunoSEQ multiplex PCR; TCRdb has only the in-frame clones, and not every one. There are about 120,000 clones in the sample; 65% to 85% occur only once, and approximately 3% lies in the top ten. As concerns this clone: What it recognizes is unknown.

Sequencing used PBMCs. This sequence was found in a woman aged 35 to 49 in good health and CMV-seropositive.

This chain's CDR3 is CASSLDVGVGTEAFF. CDR3 in DNA: TGCGCCAGCAGCTTGGATGTAGGGGTGGGGACTGAAGCTTTCTTT. V usage is TRBV5-1 and J usage is TRBJ1-1; tentative D call: TRBD1 (5 bases). The CDR3 consists of 15 residues. Trimming stripped 0 bases from V and 5 bases from J, with 14 bases between. Germline values: CDR1 SGHRS, CDR2 YFSETQ.